This T cell receptor (beta chain) appears in the sequencing data of a study of blood T cell repertoires in COVID-19. Participants were placed into cohorts based on the clinical history they reported. CDR3 length: 18 amino acids. V shed 5 bases and J shed 3 bases, with 25 bases lying between them. Germline CDR1 reads LNHDA; CDR2 reads SQIVND (reference sequence). Data came from immunoSEQ multiplex PCR; TCRdb stores just in-frame clones and leaves some out. The sample has some 380,000 clones, nearly 90% seen once. Sequences were obtained from PBMCs or T cells enriched from blood (not recorded which). The J gene is TRBJ2-5, the V gene TRBV19; tentative D call: TRBD2 (7 bases). This TCR was sampled from a woman between 40 and 55 years old with acute COVID-19. The CDR3 nucleotides read TGTGCCAGTAGTGGGGGGCGACCGGGACTAAGCGGGGAAGAGACCCAGTACTTC. Its protein product is CASSGGRPGLSGEETQYF.